This T cell receptor (beta chain) was identified during a study of blood T cell repertoires in COVID-19. In the study overall: Spain, Italy and the United States supplied samples that represented acute and convalescent COVID-19. Sources were T cells, B-cell-depleted T cells, or PBMCs; the material itself was cDNA or gDNA.

The germline V gene encodes CDR1 LNHDA and CDR2 SQIVND (reference sequence). The V and J ends lost 6 bases and 0 bases, in that order; junction bases with no gene match: 6. This CDR3 is 16 amino acids long. Source study methods: Amplification with reference gene primers provided the estimates of nucleated cell counts. Sequencing was performed with immunoSEQ multiplex PCR; in TCRdb, only in-frame clones are kept and a portion is missing. The D gene and trimming were derived from the DNA, and the V and J assignments and clone size from that table. The sample lists around 140,000 clones, more than 75% occurring once. This clone was seen a handful of times.

The V call is TRBV19, the J call TRBJ1-3, with 9 positions matching TRBD1. Sample: peripheral blood. The clonotype was recovered from a man older than 75 with acute or convalescent COVID-19. The CDR3 nucleotides are TGTGCCAGTAGGGACAGGGGTGGGTTCTCTGGAAACACCATATATTTT. Translated: CASRDRGGFSGNTIYF.